The source of this TCR beta chain is a study of sequential checkpoint blockade in melanoma (dated by TCRdb to the late 2010s). Turning to the overall study: Using 1:1 randomization, the trial assigned patients either to first-line nivolumab followed by ipilimumab (arm A) or to ipilimumab followed by nivolumab (arm B). Maintenance nivolumab was given following each of the two trial sequences. Paper-wide results and their limitations: The response-prediction model combining TCR metrics and mutation burden needs validation in larger, independent patient cohorts.

Regarding this clone: No cognate antigen has been identified for it. The record has no base qualities; no much larger clone is one base away.

V is pared back by 4 bases and J by 1 base, with 11 bases lying between the germline termini. According to the germline V gene, CDR1 reads SGHRS and CDR2 reads YFSETQ. Its CDR3 holds 14 amino acids, cysteine through phenylalanine. Solely the CDR3 DNA is kept, with 42 bases framed from the first base. The treatment or condition label for this specimen denotes: randomized to nivolumab then ipilimumab (arm A) or the reverse (arm B). No trial patient had received prior DNA-damaging chemotherapy. Thawed PBMCs were sorted on a FACS Aria II flow cytometer to isolate live CD3+CD8+ cells negative for CD19 and CD56. CheckMate 064, a randomized, open-label phase II trial of sequential checkpoint blockade, was the source of the samples, all of which came from patients with melanoma. Peripheral blood mononuclear cells were collected by leukapheresis, purified with Ficoll-Paque, and frozen in human serum with about 10% DMSO. Immediately after sorting, the purity of the sorted blood CD3+CD8+ cells was confirmed to be >95%, and DNA was then extracted.

TCRbeta CDR3 regions were immunosequenced from genomic DNA with the immunoSEQ Assay. Before high-throughput sequencing, the genomic DNA was amplified using bias-controlled multiplex PCR. Processing in the source paper ran as follows. To quantify the absolute abundance of each unique TCRbeta CDR3 region, the sequences were collapsed and filtered. Clonality, defined as 1 minus Pielou's evenness, was calculated using productive rearrangements only. Clones with significantly greater frequencies in on-treatment versus baseline samples were identified using a previously published method. The clones in this table, taken by TCRdb from immuneACCESS, are in-frame only. Not every clone is retained; where verified, under half of the shortfall comes from an unresolved V gene, and the cause of the rest is unknown. The D gene and trimming were derived from the DNA, and the V and J assignments and clone size from that table. The sample profile shows under 20,000 clones; about 86% of them were found once. 30% to 45% of the sample comes from the top ten.

This chain is built from TRBV5-1 and TRBJ1-1, with TRBD1 tentatively as D gene (6 bases match). The sequenced sample was CD8+ T cells sorted from blood (inferred from file names), obtained from a patient given nivolumab and ipilimumab in sequence. This sequence was found in a human donor with melanoma. Here is the DNA: TGCGCCAGCAGCCCAGGGGATGGGAACACTGAAGCTTTCTTT. It translates to CASSPGDGNTEAFF.